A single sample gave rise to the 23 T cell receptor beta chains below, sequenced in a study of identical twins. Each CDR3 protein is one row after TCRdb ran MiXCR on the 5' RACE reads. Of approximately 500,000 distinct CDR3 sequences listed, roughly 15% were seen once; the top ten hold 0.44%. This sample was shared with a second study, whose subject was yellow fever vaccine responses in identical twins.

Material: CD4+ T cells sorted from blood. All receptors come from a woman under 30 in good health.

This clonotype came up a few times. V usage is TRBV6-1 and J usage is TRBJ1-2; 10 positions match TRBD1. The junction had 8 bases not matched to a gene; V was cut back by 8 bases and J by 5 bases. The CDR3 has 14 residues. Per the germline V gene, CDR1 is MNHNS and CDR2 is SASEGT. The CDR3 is CASHSGTGVYGYTF. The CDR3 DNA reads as TGTGCCAGCCATTCCGGGACAGGGGTGTATGGCTACACCTTC.

The CDR3 reads CASSLDGGSNQPQHF. The CDR3 coding sequence is TGTGCCAGCAGCTTGGATGGCGGTAGCAATCAGCCCCAGCATTTT. V and J are TRBV5-5 and TRBJ1-5; D not resolved. The germline V and J ends were trimmed by 0 bases and 0 bases, with 7 bases remaining between them. The CDR3 has 15 residues. Germline V gives CDR1 SGHKS, CDR2 YYEKEE (reference sequence). Based on the CDR3 plus reference TRBV5-5 and TRBJ1-5, the full variable domain is DAGVTQSPTHLIKTRGQQVTLRCSPISGHKSVSWYQQVLGQGPQFIFQYYEKEERGRGNFPDRFSARQFPNYSSELNVNALLLGDSALYLCASSLDGGSNQPQHFGDGTRLSIL.

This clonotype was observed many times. DNA for the CDR3: TGTGCCAGCAGCAGGGGGACGCCTTCCTACGAGCAGTACTTC. Protein: CASSRGTPSYEQYF. V and J are TRBV3-1 and TRBJ2-7; TRBD1 is a possible D gene (6 bases). CDR3 length: 14 amino acids. Trimming removed 5 bases at V and 1 base at J, with 12 bases between. Germline V lookup: CDR1 LGHDT, CDR2 YNNKEL (reference sequence).

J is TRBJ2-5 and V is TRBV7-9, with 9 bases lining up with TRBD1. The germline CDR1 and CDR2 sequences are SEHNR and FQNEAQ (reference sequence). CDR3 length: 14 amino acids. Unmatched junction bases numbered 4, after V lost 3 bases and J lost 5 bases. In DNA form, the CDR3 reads TGTGCCAGCAGCTTCTCGACAGGGGGGGAGACCCAGTACTTC. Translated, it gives CASSFSTGGETQYF.

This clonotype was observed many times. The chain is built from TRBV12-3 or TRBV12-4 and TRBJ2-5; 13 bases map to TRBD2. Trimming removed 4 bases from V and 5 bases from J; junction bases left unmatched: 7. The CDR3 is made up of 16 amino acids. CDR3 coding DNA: TGTGCCAGCAGTTACGGACTAGCGGGGGCGACGGAGACCCAGTACTTC. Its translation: CASSYGLAGATETQYF.

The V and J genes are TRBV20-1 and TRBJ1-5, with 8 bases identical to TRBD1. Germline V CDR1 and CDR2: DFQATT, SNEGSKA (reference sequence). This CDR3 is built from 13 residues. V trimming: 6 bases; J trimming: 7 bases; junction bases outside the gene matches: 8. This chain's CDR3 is CSANGQGDQPQHF. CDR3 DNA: TGCAGTGCGAACGGACAGGGCGACCAGCCCCAGCATTTT.

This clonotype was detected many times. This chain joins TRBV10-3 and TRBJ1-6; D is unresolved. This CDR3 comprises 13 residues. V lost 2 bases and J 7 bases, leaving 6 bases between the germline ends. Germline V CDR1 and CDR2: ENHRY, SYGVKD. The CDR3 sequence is CAISEAGNSPLHF. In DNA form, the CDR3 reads TGTGCCATCAGTGAGGCGGGAAATTCACCCCTCCACTTT.

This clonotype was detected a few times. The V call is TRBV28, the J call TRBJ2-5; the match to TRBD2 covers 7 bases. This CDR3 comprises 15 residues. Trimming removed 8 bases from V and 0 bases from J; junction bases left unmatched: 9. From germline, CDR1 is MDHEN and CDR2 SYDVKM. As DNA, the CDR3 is TGTGCCAGCTCCAACGGGGAGGGGTACCAAGAGACCCAGTACTTC. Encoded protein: CASSNGEGYQETQYF.

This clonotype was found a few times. The CDR3 DNA follows: TGCGCCAGCAGCGAAACCCGGACAGGGCCAGATACGCAGTATTTT. As protein: CASSETRTGPDTQYF. The rearrangement joins TRBV4-1 to TRBJ2-3, with TRBD1 matching over 8 bases. This CDR3 comprises 15 residues. Germline V CDR1 and CDR2: MGHRA, YSYEKL. The V gene end was trimmed by 5 bases and the J gene end by 4 bases; junction bases not matched to a gene: 8.

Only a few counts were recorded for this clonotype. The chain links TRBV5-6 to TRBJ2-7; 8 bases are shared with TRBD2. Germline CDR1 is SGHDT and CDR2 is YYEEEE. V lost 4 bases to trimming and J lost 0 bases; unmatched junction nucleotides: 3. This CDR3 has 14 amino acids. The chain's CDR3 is CASSHSGSSYEQYF. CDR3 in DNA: TGTGCCAGCAGCCACAGCGGGAGCTCCTACGAGCAGTACTTC.

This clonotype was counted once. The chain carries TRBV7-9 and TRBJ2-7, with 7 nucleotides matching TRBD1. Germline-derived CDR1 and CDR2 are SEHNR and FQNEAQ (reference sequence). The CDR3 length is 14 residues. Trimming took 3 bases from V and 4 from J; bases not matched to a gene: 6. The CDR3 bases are TGTGCCAGCAGCTTGGACAGGTTTATATACGAGCAGTACTTC. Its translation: CASSLDRFIYEQYF.

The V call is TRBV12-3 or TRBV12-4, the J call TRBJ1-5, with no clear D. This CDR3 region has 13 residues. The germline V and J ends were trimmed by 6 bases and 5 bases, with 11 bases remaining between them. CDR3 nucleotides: TGTGCCAGCAGAATAACCCTGTATCAGCCCCAGCATTTT. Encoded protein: CASRITLYQPQHF.

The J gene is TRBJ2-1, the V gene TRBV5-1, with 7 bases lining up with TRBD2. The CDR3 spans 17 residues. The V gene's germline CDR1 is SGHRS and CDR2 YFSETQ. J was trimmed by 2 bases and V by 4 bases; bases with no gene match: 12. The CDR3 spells CASSPLWAGAPYNEQFF. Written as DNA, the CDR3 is TGCGCCAGCAGCCCACTTTGGGCGGGAGCCCCCTACAATGAGCAGTTCTTC. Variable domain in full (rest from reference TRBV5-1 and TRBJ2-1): KAGVTQTPRYLIKTRGQQVTLSCSPISGHRSVSWYQQTPGQGLQFLFEYFSETQRNKGNFPGRFSGRQFSNSRSEMNVSTLELGDSALYLCASSPLWAGAPYNEQFFGPGTRLTVL.

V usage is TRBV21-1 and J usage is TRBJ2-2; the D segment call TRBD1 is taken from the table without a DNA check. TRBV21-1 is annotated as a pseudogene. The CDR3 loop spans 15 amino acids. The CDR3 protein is CASSMAGGQTGELFF. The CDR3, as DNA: TGTGCCAGCTCCATGGCAGGGGGTCAGACCGGGGAGCTGTTTTTT.

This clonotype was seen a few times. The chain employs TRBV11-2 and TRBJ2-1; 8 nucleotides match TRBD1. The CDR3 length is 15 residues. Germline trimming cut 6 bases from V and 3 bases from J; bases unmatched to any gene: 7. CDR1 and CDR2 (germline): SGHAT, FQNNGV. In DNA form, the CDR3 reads TGTGCCAGCAGAGTCGACAGGGGAATCTACAATGAGCAGTTCTTC. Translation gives CASRVDRGIYNEQFF. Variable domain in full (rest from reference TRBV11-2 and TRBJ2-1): EAGVAQSPRYKIIEKRQSVAFWCNPISGHATLYWYQQILGQGPKLLIQFQNNGVVDDSQLPKDRFSAERLKGVDSTLKIQPAKLEDSAVYLCASRVDRGIYNEQFFGPGTRLTVL.

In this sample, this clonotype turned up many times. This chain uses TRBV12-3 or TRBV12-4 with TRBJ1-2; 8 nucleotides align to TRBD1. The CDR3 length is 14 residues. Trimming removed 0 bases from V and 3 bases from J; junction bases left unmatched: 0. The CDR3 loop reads CASSLADRDYGYTF. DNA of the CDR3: TGTGCCAGCAGTTTAGCGGACAGGGACTATGGCTACACCTTC.

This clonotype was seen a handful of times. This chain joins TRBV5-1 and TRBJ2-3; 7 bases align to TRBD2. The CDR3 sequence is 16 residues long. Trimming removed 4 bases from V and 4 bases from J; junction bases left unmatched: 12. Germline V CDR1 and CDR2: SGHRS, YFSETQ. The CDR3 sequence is CASSIASGSGADTQYF. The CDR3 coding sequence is TGCGCCAGCAGCATCGCTAGCGGAAGCGGGGCAGATACGCAGTATTTT.

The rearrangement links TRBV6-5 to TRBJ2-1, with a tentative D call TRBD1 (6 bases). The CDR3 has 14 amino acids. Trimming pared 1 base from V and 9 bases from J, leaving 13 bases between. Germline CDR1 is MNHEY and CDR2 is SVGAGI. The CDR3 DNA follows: TGTGCCAGCAGTTACTACCACAGGGTAGGTGAGCAGTTCTTC. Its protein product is CASSYYHRVGEQFF.

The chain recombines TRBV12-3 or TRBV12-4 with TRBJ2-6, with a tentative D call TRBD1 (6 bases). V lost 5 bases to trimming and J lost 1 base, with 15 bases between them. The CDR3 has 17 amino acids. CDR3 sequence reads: CASSGTRLLSGANVLTF. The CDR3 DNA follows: TGTGCCAGCAGTGGGACAAGGTTACTATCTGGGGCCAACGTCCTGACTTTC.

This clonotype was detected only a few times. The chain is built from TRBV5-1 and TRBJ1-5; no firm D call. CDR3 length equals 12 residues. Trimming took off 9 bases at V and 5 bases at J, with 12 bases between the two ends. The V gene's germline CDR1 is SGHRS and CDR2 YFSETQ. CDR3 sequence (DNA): TGCGCCACCGAGACGCGGGATCAGCCCCAGCATTTT. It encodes CATETRDQPQHF.

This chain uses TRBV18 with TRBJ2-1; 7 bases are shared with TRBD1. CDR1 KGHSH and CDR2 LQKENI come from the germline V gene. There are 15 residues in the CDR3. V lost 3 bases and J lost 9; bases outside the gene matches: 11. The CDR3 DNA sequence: TGTGCCAGCTCACCGCAAAAAACAGGGGCCGGTGAGCAGTTCTTC. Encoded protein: CASSPQKTGAGEQFF.

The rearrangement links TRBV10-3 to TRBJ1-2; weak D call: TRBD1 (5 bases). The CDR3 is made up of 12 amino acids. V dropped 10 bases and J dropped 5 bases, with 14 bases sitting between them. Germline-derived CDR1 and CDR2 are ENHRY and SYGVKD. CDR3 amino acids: CARKGLGYGYTF. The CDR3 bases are TGTGCCAGGAAGGGGCTTGGTTATGGCTACACCTTC.

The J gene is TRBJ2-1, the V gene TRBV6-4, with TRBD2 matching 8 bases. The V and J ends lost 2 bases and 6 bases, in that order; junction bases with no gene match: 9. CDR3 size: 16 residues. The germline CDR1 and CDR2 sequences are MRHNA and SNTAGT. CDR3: CASSDRTGTRGNEQFF. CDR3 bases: TGTGCCAGCAGTGACCGAACCGGGACTAGAGGCAATGAGCAGTTCTTC.